This TCR beta chain came from a study of CD8+ T cells in alopecia areata. V lost 4 bases and J lost 2; bases outside the gene matches: 10. There are 17 residues in the CDR3. The germline V gene encodes CDR1 SGHDT and CDR2 YYEEEE. Extraction of RNA preceded its reverse transcription into cDNA, which served as the sequencing template. Sequencing used immunoSEQ multiplex PCR; TCRdb keeps in-frame clones, though not all of them. The table has 150,000 or so clones, 45% to 60% seen once. This clonotype was obtained from a human donor with alopecia areata. The genes are TRBV5-6 and TRBJ2-3; 10 bases agree with TRBD2. The specimen was CD8+ T cells sorted from blood, collected at week 0. CDR3 coding DNA: TGTGCCAGCAGCCCGTCGGGGACTAGCGACTTCACAGATACGCAGTATTTT. It is translated as CASSPSGTSDFTDTQYF. The variable domain in full, completed from reference TRBV5-6 and TRBJ2-3, reads DAGVTQSPTHLIKTRGQQVTLRCSPKSGHDTVSWYQQALGQGPQFIFQYYEEEERQRGNFPDRFSGHQFPNYSSELNVNALLLGDSALYLCASSPSGTSDFTDTQYFGPGTRLTVL.